This TCR beta chain was recovered during a study of cytomegalovirus exposure and HLA in healthy donors. The PCR was carried out with 60 Vbeta primers and 13 Jbeta primers. Assay used: immunoSEQ multiplex PCR; TCRdb lists only in-frame clones, some missing. The sample holds some 150,000 clones, 85% to 90% seen once. This clone occurred a few times. The CDR3 consists of 14 residues. Between the trimmed V and J ends, which lost 5 bases and 1 base, there was a span of 11 bases. The germline CDR1 and CDR2 sequences are MNHNS and SASEGT. The chain is built from TRBV6-1 and TRBJ1-1; a weak D match, TRBD1 (5 bases). The source of this sequence is a woman in her twenties or thirties in good health and CMV-seronegative. Sequencing was performed on PBMCs. CDR3 residues: CASSQQVPNTEAFF. The CDR3 DNA follows: TGTGCCAGCAGTCAACAGGTCCCGAACACTGAAGCTTTCTTT.